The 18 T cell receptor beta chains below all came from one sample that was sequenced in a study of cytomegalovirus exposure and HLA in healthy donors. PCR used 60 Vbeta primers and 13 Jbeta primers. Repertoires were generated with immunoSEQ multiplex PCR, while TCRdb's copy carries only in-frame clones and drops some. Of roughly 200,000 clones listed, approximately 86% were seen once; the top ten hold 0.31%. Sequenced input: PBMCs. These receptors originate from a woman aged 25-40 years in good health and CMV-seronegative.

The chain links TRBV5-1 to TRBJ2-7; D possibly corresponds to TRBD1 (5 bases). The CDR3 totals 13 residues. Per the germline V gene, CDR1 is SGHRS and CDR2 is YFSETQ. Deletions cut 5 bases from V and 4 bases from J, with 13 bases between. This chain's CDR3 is CASREQVKYEQYF. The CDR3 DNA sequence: TGCGCCAGCAGAGAACAGGTGAAGTACGAGCAGTACTTC.

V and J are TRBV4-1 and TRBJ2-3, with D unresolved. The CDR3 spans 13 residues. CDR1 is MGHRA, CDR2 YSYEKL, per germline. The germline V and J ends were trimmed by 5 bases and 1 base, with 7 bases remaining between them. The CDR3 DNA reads TGCGCCAGCAGCGGAGTACGCACAGATACGCAGTATTTT. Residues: CASSGVRTDTQYF.

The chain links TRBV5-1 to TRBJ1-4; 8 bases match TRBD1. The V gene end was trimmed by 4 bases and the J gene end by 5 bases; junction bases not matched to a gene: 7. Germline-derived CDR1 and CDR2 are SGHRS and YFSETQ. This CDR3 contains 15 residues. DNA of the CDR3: TGCGCCAGCAGCGTTGGGGACAGGATAAATGAAAAACTGTTTTTT. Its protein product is CASSVGDRINEKLFF. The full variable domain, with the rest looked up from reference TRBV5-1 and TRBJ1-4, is KAGVTQTPRYLIKTRGQQVTLSCSPISGHRSVSWYQQTPGQGLQFLFEYFSETQRNKGNFPGRFSGRQFSNSRSEMNVSTLELGDSALYLCASSVGDRINEKLFFGSGTQLSVL.

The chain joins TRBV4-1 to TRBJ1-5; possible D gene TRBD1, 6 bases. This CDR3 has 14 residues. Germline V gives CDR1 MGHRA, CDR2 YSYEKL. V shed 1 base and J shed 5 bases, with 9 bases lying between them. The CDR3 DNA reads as TGCGCCAGCAGCCAAGGAGCAGGGGATCAGCCCCAGCATTTT. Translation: CASSQGAGDQPQHF.

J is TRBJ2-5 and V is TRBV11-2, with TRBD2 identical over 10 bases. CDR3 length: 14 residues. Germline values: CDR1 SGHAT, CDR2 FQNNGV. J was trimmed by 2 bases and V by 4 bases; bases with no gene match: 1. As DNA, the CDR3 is TGTGCCAGCAGCTCTAGCGGGGGTCAAGAGACCCAGTACTTC. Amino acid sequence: CASSSSGGQETQYF.

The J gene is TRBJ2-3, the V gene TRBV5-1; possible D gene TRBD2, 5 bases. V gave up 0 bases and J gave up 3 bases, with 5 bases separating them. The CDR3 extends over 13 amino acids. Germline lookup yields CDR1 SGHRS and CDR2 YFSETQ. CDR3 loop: CASSLAGTDTQYF. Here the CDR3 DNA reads TGCGCCAGCAGCTTGGCGGGGACAGATACGCAGTATTTT.

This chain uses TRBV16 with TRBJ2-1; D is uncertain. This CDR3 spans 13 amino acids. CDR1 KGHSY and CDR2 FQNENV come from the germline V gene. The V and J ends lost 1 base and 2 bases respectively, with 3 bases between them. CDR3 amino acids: CASSQFAYNEQFF. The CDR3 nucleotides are TGTGCCAGCAGCCAATTCGCCTACAATGAGCAGTTCTTC.

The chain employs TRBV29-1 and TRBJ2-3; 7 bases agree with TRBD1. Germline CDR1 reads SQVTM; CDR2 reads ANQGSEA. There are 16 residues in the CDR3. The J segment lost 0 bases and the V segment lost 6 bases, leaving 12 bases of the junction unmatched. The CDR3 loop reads CSVERTGRVSTDTQYF. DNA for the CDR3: TGCAGCGTCGAACGGACAGGTCGCGTAAGCACAGATACGCAGTATTTT.

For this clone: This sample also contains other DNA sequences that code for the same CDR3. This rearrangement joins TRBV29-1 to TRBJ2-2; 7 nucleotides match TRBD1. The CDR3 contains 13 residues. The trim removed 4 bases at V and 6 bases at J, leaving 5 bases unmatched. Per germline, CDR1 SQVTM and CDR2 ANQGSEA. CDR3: CSVGQGISGELFF. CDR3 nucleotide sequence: TGCAGCGTTGGACAGGGTATATCCGGGGAGCTGTTTTTT.

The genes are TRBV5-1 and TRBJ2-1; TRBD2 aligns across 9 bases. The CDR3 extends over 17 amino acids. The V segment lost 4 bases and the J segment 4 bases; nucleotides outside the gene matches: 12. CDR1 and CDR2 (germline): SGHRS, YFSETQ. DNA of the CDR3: TGCGCCAGCAGCCAATATACGAGCGGGGGGACTTACAATGAGCAGTTCTTC. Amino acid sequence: CASSQYTSGGTYNEQFF.

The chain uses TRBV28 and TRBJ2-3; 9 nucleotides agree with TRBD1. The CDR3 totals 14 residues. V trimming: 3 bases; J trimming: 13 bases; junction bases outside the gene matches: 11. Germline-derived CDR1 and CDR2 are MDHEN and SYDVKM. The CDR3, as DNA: TGTGCCAGCAGTTTCCAACCCGGACAGGGGTCAAAGTATTTT. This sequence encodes CASSFQPGQGSKYF.

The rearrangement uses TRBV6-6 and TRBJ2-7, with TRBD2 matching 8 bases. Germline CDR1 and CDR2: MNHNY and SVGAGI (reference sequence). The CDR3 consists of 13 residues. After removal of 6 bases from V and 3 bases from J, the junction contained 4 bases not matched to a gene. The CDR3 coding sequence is TGTGCCAGCAGGGAGACTAGCGACTACGAGCAGTACTTC. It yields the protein CASRETSDYEQYF.

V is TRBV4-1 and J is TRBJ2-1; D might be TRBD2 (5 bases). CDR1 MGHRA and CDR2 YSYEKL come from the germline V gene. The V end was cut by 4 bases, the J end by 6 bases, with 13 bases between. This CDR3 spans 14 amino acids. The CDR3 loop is CASSLGDYTNEQFF. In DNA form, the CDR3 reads TGCGCCAGCAGCCTAGGAGACTACACCAATGAGCAGTTCTTC.

DNA for the CDR3: TGTGCCAGCAGTGAATGGGGGACAGGGGGAGATTTCTACGAGCAGTACTTC. It codes for CASSEWGTGGDFYEQYF. V usage is TRBV2 and J usage is TRBJ2-7; TRBD1 agrees at 11 bases. The J segment lost 3 bases and the V segment lost 2 bases, leaving 9 bases of the junction unmatched. The CDR3 loop spans 17 amino acids. The germline CDR1 and CDR2 sequences are SNHLY and FYNNEI.

CDR3 in DNA: TGCGCCAGCAGCCAACTAGCGGGAGTGGCCGCAGATACGCAGTATTTT. Amino acids: CASSQLAGVAADTQYF. V and J are TRBV5-1 and TRBJ2-3; 11 bases are shared with TRBD2. Germline assignment: CDR1 SGHRS and CDR2 YFSETQ. This CDR3 spans 16 amino acids. V was clipped by 4 bases and J by 4 bases; unmatched bases: 8.

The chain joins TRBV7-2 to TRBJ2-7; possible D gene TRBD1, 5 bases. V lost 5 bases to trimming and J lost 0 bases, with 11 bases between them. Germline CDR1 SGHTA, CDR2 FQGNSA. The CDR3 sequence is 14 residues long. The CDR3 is CASSPRQFSYEQYF. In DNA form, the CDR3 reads TGTGCCAGCAGCCCAAGACAGTTCTCCTACGAGCAGTACTTC.

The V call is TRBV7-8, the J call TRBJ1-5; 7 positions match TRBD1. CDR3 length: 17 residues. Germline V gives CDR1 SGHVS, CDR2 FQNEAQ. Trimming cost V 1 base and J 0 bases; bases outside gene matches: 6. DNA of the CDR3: TGTGCCAGCAGCTTAGTGGGACAGCGTTCTAGCAATCAGCCCCAGCATTTT. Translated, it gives CASSLVGQRSSNQPQHF.

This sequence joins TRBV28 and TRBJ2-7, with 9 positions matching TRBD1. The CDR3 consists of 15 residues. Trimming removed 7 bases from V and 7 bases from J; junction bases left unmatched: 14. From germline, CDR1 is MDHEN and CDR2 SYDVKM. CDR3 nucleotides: TGTGCCAGCAAAACAGGGGGCCGGCCGGTAGGAGAGCAGTACTTC. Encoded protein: CASKTGGRPVGEQYF.